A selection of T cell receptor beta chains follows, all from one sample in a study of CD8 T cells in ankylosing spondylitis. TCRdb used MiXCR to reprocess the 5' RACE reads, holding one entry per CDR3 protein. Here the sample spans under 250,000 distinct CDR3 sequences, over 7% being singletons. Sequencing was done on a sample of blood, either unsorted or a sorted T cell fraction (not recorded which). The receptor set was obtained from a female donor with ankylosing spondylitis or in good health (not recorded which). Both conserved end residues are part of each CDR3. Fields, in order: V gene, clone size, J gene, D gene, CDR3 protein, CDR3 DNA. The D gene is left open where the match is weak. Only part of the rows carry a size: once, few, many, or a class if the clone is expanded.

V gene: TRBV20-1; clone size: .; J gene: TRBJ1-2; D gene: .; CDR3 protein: CSAVEGLPPYGYTF; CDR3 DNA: TGCAGTGCTGTAGAGGGACTGCCCCCCTATGGCTACACCTTC
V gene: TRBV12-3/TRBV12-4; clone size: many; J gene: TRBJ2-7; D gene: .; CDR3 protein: CASSPLSRGPYEQYF; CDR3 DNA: TGTGCCAGCAGTCCACTCTCGAGGGGACCTTACGAGCAGTACTTC
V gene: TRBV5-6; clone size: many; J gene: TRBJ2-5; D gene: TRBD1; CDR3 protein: CASSLVTGRETQYF; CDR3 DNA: TGTGCCAGCAGCTTGGTGACAGGGAGAGAGACCCAGTACTTC
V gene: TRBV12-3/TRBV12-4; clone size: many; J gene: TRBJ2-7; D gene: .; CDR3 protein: CASSLPPPYEQYF; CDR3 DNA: TGTGCCAGCAGTTTACCGCCACCTTACGAGCAGTACTTC
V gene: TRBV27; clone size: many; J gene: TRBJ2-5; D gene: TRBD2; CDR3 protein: CASSRLAGVPETQYF; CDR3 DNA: TGTGCCAGCAGCAGACTAGCGGGAGTACCAGAGACCCAGTACTTC
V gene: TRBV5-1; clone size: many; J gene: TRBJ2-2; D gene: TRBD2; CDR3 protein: CASSAGGLAATGELFF; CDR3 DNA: TGCGCCAGCAGCGCGGGCGGACTAGCGGCCACCGGGGAGCTGTTTTTT
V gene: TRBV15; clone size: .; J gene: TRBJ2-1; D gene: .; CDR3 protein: CATSRELGVGEQFF; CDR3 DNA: TGTGCCACCAGCAGAGAGTTGGGGGTGGGCGAGCAGTTCTTC
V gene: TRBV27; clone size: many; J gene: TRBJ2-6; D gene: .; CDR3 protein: CASRGFSGANVLTF; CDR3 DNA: TGTGCCAGCCGAGGGTTCTCTGGGGCCAACGTCCTGACTTTC
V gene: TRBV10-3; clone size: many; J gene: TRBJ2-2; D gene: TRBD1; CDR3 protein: CAISEGGGLNTGELFF; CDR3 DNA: TGTGCCATCAGTGAAGGGGGCGGTCTTAACACCGGGGAGCTGTTTTTT
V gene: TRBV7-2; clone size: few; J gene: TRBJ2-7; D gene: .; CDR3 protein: CASSLGAVEYEQYF; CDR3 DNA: TGTGCCAGCAGCTTAGGAGCAGTAGAATACGAGCAGTACTTC
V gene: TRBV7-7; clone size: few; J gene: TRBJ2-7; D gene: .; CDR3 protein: CASSLSGSHEQYF; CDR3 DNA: TGTGCCAGCAGCTTATCGGGCAGTCACGAGCAGTACTTC
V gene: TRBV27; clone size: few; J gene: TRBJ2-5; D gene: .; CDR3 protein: CASIPGTEETQYF; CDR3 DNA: TGTGCCAGCATACCAGGGACCGAAGAGACCCAGTACTTC
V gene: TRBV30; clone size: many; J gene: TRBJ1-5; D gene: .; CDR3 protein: CAWSVAGTTNQPQHF; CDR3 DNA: TGTGCCTGGAGTGTAGCAGGGACTACCAATCAGCCCCAGCATTTT
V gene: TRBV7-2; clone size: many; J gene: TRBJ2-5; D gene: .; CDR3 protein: CASSQGVGGLQETQYF; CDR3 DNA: TGTGCCAGCAGCCAAGGGGTGGGCGGCCTTCAAGAGACCCAGTACTTC
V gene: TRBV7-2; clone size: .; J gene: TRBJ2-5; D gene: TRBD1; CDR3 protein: CASSPRTGTAQETQYF; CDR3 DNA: TGTGCCAGCAGCCCGAGAACCGGGACAGCCCAAGAGACCCAGTACTTC
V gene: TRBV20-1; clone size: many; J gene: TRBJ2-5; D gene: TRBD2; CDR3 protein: CSARPPSGRTQETQYF; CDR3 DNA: TGCAGTGCTAGACCTCCTAGCGGGAGGACCCAAGAGACCCAGTACTTC
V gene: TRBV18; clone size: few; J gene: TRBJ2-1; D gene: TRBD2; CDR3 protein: CATSANYNEQFF; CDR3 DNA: TGTGCTACTAGCGCAAACTACAATGAGCAGTTCTTC
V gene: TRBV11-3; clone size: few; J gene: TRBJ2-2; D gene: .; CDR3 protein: CASSLDFPGGELFF; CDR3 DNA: TGTGCCAGCAGCTTAGATTTTCCCGGTGGGGAGCTGTTTTTT
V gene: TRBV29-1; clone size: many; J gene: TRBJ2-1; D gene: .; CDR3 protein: CSVVKGTGLGRNEQFF; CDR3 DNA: TGCAGCGTTGTAAAGGGCACGGGACTCGGACGCAATGAGCAGTTCTTC
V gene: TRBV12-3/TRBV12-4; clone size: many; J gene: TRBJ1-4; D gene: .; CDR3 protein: CASTWGQEKLFF; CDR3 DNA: TGTGCCAGCACCTGGGGGCAAGAAAAACTGTTTTTT
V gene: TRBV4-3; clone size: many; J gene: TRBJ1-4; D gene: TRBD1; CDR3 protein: CASSLDRVGEKLFF; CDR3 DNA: TGCGCCAGCAGCCTTGACAGGGTGGGGGAAAAACTGTTTTTT
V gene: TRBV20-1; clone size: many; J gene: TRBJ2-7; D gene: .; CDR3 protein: CSAVTSPNYGEQYF; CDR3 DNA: TGCAGTGCTGTAACTAGCCCAAATTACGGCGAGCAGTACTTC
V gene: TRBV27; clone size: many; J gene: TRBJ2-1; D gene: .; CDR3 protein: CASSLSAGSDEQFF; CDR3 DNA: TGTGCCAGCAGTTTATCGGCCGGGAGCGATGAGCAGTTCTTC
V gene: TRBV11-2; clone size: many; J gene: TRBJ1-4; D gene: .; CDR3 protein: CASSFRGDGYEKLFF; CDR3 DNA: TGTGCCAGCAGCTTTCGTGGGGACGGATATGAAAAACTGTTTTTT
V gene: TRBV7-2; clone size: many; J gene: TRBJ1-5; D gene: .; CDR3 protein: CASSADPQGANQPQHF; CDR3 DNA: TGTGCCAGCAGCGCTGACCCCCAAGGGGCCAATCAGCCCCAGCATTTT
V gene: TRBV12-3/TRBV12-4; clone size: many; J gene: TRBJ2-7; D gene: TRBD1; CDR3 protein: CASSSYRGTYEQYF; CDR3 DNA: TGTGCCAGCAGCTCTTACAGGGGTACCTACGAGCAGTACTTC
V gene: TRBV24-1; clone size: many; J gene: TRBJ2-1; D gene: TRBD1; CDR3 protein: CATSDNDRGVVEQFF; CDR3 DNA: TGTGCCACCAGTGATAACGACAGGGGGGTAGTTGAGCAGTTCTTC
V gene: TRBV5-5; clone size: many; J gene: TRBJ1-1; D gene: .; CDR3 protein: CASSLPGTEAFF; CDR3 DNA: TGTGCCAGCAGCTTACCGGGCACTGAAGCTTTCTTT
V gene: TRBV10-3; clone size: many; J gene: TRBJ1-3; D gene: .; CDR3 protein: CAIRRGGDNAGNTIYF; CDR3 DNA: TGTGCCATCAGGAGGGGCGGGGACAATGCTGGAAACACCATATATTTT
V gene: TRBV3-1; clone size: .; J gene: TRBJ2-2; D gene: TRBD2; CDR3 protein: CASSHLAGGHEAGELFF; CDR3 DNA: TGTGCCAGCAGCCACCTAGCGGGAGGCCATGAGGCCGGGGAGCTGTTTTTT
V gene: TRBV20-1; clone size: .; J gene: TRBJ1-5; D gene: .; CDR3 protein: CCAEGAGGYSNQPQHF; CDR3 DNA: TGCTGTGCCGAAGGGGCGGGCGGTTATAGCAATCAGCCCCAGCATTTT
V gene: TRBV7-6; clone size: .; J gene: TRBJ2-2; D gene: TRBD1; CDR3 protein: CASSSTGGITGELFF; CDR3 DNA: TGTGCCAGCAGCTCGACAGGGGGCATCACCGGGGAGCTGTTTTTT
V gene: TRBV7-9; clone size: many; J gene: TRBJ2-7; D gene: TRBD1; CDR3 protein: CASSPSGQGPYEQYF; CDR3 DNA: TGTGCCAGCAGCCCCTCGGGACAGGGGCCCTACGAGCAGTACTTC
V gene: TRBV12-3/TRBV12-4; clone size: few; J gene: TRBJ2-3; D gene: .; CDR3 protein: CASSLGQGARPSTDTQYF; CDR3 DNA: TGTGCCAGCAGTTTAGGGCAAGGAGCGAGGCCTAGCACAGATACGCAGTATTTT
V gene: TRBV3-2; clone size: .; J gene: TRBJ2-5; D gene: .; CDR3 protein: CASSPGGTSGTETQYF; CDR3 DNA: TGTGCCAGCAGCCCGGGGGGAACTAGCGGTACAGAGACCCAGTACTTC
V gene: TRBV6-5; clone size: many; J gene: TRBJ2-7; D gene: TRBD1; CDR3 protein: CASSYQQGPPYEQYF; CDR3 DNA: TGTGCCAGCAGTTACCAACAGGGGCCCCCCTACGAGCAGTACTTC
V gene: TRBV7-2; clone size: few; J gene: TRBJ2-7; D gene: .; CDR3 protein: CASSLPGTYEQYF; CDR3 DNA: TGTGCCAGCAGCTTACCAGGGACCTACGAGCAGTACTTC
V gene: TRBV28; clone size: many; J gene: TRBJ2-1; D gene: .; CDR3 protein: CASSFGLGANEQFF; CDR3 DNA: TGTGCCAGCAGTTTTGGTCTAGGGGCGAATGAGCAGTTCTTC
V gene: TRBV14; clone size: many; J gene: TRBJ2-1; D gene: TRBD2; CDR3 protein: CASSQPGLAGNEQFF; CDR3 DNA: TGTGCCAGCAGCCAACCGGGACTAGCAGGCAATGAGCAGTTCTTC
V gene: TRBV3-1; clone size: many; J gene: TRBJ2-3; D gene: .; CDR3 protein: CASSQDLYRTDTQYF; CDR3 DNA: TGTGCCAGCAGCCAAGACTTGTACCGCACAGATACGCAGTATTTT
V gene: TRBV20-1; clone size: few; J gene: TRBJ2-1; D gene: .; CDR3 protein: CSAKDWGTSESLNEQFF; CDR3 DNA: TGCAGTGCGAAAGATTGGGGGACTTCCGAATCCCTCAATGAGCAGTTCTTC
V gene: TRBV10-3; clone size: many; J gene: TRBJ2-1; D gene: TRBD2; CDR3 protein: CAATSTSGPDNEQFF; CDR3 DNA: TGTGCCGCAACCTCGACTAGCGGACCCGACAATGAGCAGTTCTTC